One sample yielded the 23 T cell receptor beta chains listed below, sequenced in a study of control samples from healthy donors and cancer patients. The data were produced by immunoSEQ multiplex PCR, yet TCRdb's version contains in-frame clones alone and is incomplete. The sample lists about 160,000 clones; about 94% were seen once. The sample comprised blood. The receptors derive from a woman in her 30s in good health.

A single count supports this clone. This chain connects TRBV24-1 to TRBJ2-2, with D uncertain. The ends were cut back, 5 bases at V and 7 bases at J, with 7 bases in the middle. This CDR3 region has 12 residues. Germline CDR1 KGHDR, CDR2 SFDVKD. DNA for the CDR3: TGTGCCACCAGTGCCAGGAACGGGGAGCTGTTTTTT. This codes for CATSARNGELFF.

This chain joins TRBV18 and TRBJ2-7, with 8 positions matching TRBD1. CDR3 length: 15 amino acids. With 3 bases clipped from V and 6 bases from J, the junction kept 10 bases outside the gene matches. Germline CDR1 reads KGHSH; CDR2 reads LQKENI. Here the CDR3 reads CASSPQVAGGAEQYF. CDR3 DNA sequence: TGTGCCAGCTCACCTCAGGTGGCAGGGGGCGCCGAGCAGTACTTC. The full variable domain, its missing parts supplied by reference TRBV18 and TRBJ2-7, is NAGVMQNPRHLVRRRGQEARLRCSPMKGHSHVYWYRQLPEEGLKFMVYLQKENIIDESGMPKERFSAEFPKEGPSILRIQQVVRGDSAAYFCASSPQVAGGAEQYFGPGTRLTVT.

In its sample, this clone was seen once. This chain joins TRBV18 and TRBJ2-1, with 9 bases identical to TRBD2. With V trimmed by 3 bases and J by 0 bases, 3 bases remained unmatched. This CDR3 comprises 16 residues. Germline CDR1 is KGHSH and CDR2 is LQKENI. For the CDR3, the DNA is TGTGCCAGCTCACCGGGACTAGCCGTCTCCTACAATGAGCAGTTCTTC. It is translated as CASSPGLAVSYNEQFF.

The V call is TRBV27, the J call TRBJ2-7; perhaps TRBD2 as D (5 bases). This CDR3 is built from 11 residues. V was clipped by 4 bases and J by 7 bases, with 8 bases between them. Germline V lookup: CDR1 MNHEY, CDR2 SMNVEV (reference sequence). CDR3 residues: CASSSLGEQYF. The CDR3 coding sequence is TGTGCCAGCAGTTCACTAGGGGAGCAGTACTTC.

The V gene is TRBV19, the J gene TRBJ2-7; 8 bases agree with TRBD1. This CDR3 region has 14 residues. The J segment lost 7 bases and the V segment lost 5 bases, leaving 10 bases of the junction unmatched. Germline V gene data show CDR1 as LNHDA and CDR2 as SQIVND (reference sequence). Here the CDR3 reads CASSYRDRSLEQYF. The CDR3 nucleotides read TGTGCCAGTAGTTACCGGGACAGGAGCTTAGAGCAGTACTTC.

The chain has TRBV21-1 and TRBJ2-7. TRBV21-1 is a known pseudogene. CDR3 length equals 12 residues. The CDR3 DNA is TGTGCCAGCAGCAAACTAAGGAAGGGGCAGTACTTC. It translates to CASSKLRKGQYF.

V is TRBV18 and J is TRBJ1-1; TRBD1 is a possible D gene (6 bases). Looked up from germline, CDR1 is KGHSH and CDR2 is LQKENI. The length of the CDR3 is 11 residues. Trimming shortened V by 6 bases and J by 7 bases, and 9 bases separated the two germline ends. The CDR3 is CASSSGHEAFF. In DNA, the CDR3 is TGTGCCAGCTCCTCGGGACATGAAGCTTTCTTT.

There are a few counts of this clone. This sequence joins TRBV5-1 and TRBJ2-5, with 7 bases fitting TRBD2. Germline trimming cut 5 bases from V and 2 bases from J; bases unmatched to any gene: 6. This CDR3 has 14 amino acids. The V gene's germline CDR1 is SGHRS and CDR2 YFSETQ. The CDR3 here is CASRYRDYQETQYF. The DNA of the CDR3 is TGCGCCAGCAGGTATCGGGACTATCAAGAGACCCAGTACTTC.

The rearrangement joins TRBV24-1 to TRBJ2-1, with 8 bases aligning to TRBD1. The CDR3 runs 15 residues. Trimming cost V 3 bases and J 7 bases; bases outside gene matches: 7. Germline-derived CDR1 and CDR2 are KGHDR and SFDVKD. CDR3 nucleotides: TGTGCCACCAGTGATACTCGGACAGGGTTGAATGAGCAGTTCTTC. It yields the protein CATSDTRTGLNEQFF.

In regard to this clone: The same CDR3 arises from other DNA sequences in this sample as well. The rearrangement links TRBV5-1 to TRBJ2-5, with D hard to call. Germline assignment: CDR1 SGHRS and CDR2 YFSETQ. The CDR3 has 12 residues. The V end was cut by 0 bases, the J end by 5 bases, with 5 bases between. The CDR3: CASSLGQETQYF. CDR3 in DNA: TGCGCCAGCAGCTTGGGGCAGGAGACCCAGTACTTC.

The chain has TRBV7-9 and TRBJ1-3; TRBD1 is a possible D gene (5 bases). V gave up 5 bases and J gave up 0 bases, with 11 bases separating them. There are 15 residues in the CDR3. The V gene's germline CDR1 is SEHNR and CDR2 FQNEAQ (reference sequence). CDR3: CASSNRGASGNTIYF. The CDR3 DNA follows: TGTGCCAGCAGCAACCGTGGGGCCTCTGGAAACACCATATATTTT.

This clone was observed a single time. This chain uses TRBV30 with TRBJ1-5; the D gene is possibly TRBD1 (5 bases). The V end was cut by 2 bases, the J end by 7 bases, with 18 bases between. The CDR3 extends over 15 amino acids. Germline-derived CDR1 and CDR2 are GTSNPN and SVGIG (reference sequence). The CDR3 region has the DNA TGTGCCTGGAGTTACGGACAAACTGGAGGCCAGCCCCAGCATTTT. Encoded protein: CAWSYGQTGGQPQHF.

The chain has TRBV4-1 and TRBJ2-3; 12 bases fit TRBD2. Germline CDR1 is MGHRA and CDR2 is YSYEKL. The CDR3 loop spans 15 amino acids. The J segment lost 4 bases and the V segment lost 4 bases, leaving 3 bases of the junction unmatched. The CDR3 DNA reads TGCGCCAGCAGCCGGACTAGCGGGGCCTCAGATACGCAGTATTTT. It is translated as CASSRTSGASDTQYF.

In this sample, this clone turned up once. The chain is built from TRBV29-1 and TRBJ2-2; D is unresolved. Per the germline V gene, CDR1 is SQVTM and CDR2 is ANQGSEA. The CDR3 consists of 14 residues. V was pared by 4 bases and J by 1 base, with 10 bases between. The CDR3 protein is CSVGHRMNTGELFF. For the CDR3, the DNA is TGCAGCGTTGGGCACCGGATGAACACCGGGGAGCTGTTTTTT.

This sequence joins TRBV28 and TRBJ1-1; D is perhaps TRBD1 (6 bases). The germline V gene has CDR1 MDHEN and CDR2 SYDVKM. CDR3 length equals 11 residues. The V end was cut by 7 bases, the J end by 8 bases, with 11 bases between. The CDR3 DNA reads as TGTGCCAGCACCAGGGGATGGGAAGCTTTCTTT. It yields the protein CASTRGWEAFF.

The chain uses TRBV5-4 and TRBJ2-3, with 10 bases lining up with TRBD2. CDR3 size: 18 residues. CDR1 and CDR2 from the germline V gene are SGHNT and YYREEE (reference sequence). The trim removed 2 bases at V and 2 bases at J, leaving 11 bases unmatched. DNA of the CDR3: TGTGCCAGCAGCTTTGGCCTAGCGGGAGCACGGATCACAGATACGCAGTATTTT. Amino acids: CASSFGLAGARITDTQYF. Combining the CDR3 with reference TRBV5-4 and TRBJ2-3 gives the whole variable domain ETGVTQSPTHLIKTRGQQVTLRCSSQSGHNTVSWYQQALGQGPQFIFQYYREEENGRGNFPPRFSGLQFPNYSSELNVNALELDDSALYLCASSFGLAGARITDTQYFGPGTRLTVL.

This chain joins TRBV15 and TRBJ1-5; 8 positions agree with TRBD1. The CDR3 is made up of 16 amino acids. Germline CDR1 is LNHNV and CDR2 is YYDKDF (reference sequence). Trimming cost V 3 bases and J 0 bases; bases outside gene matches: 4. The CDR3 DNA sequence: TGTGCCACCAGCAGCCGACAGGGGTATAGCAATCAGCCCCAGCATTTT. Encoded protein: CATSSRQGYSNQPQHF. The whole variable domain, remainder taken from reference TRBV15 and TRBJ1-5, is DAMVIQNPRYQVTQFGKPVTLSCSQTLNHNVMYWYQQKSSQAPKLLFHYYDKDFNNEADTPDNFQSRRPNTSFCFLDIRSPGLGDTAMYLCATSSRQGYSNQPQHFGDGTRLSIL.

The V call is TRBV27, the J call TRBJ1-6, with TRBD1 identical over 7 bases. With 8 bases clipped from V and 8 bases from J, the junction kept 18 bases outside the gene matches. This CDR3 region has 17 residues. CDR1 is MNHEY and CDR2 is SMNVEV in the germline V gene (reference sequence). The CDR3 DNA reads TGTGCCAGCCACCCGGTTGGGCCGACAGGGATCGATTCACCCCTCCACTTT. It yields the protein CASHPVGPTGIDSPLHF.

The rearrangement links TRBV30 to TRBJ2-7; 9 bases fit TRBD1. CDR1 and CDR2 (germline): GTSNPN, SVGIG (reference sequence). The CDR3 is 14 residues long. The trim removed 4 bases at V and 3 bases at J, leaving 7 bases unmatched. CDR3 DNA: TGTGCCTGGACCAGGACAGGGGTCGTCTACGAGCAGTACTTC. Protein sequence: CAWTRTGVVYEQYF.

This chain connects TRBV27 to TRBJ1-1; no reliable D call. The CDR3 covers 15 residues. Trimming stripped 6 bases from V and 0 bases from J, with 14 bases between. The germline V gene has CDR1 MNHEY and CDR2 SMNVEV (reference sequence). The CDR3 reads CASRLEGLMNTEAFF. In nucleotides, the CDR3 is TGTGCCAGCAGACTTGAGGGTTTAATGAACACTGAAGCTTTCTTT.

The chain is built from TRBV7-3 and TRBJ2-1; D assignment may be TRBD1 or TRBD2 (5 bases each). The germline V and J ends were trimmed by 0 bases and 7 bases, with 13 bases remaining between them. This CDR3 spans 15 amino acids. Per the germline V gene, CDR1 is SGHTA and CDR2 is FQGTGA. The CDR3 spells CASSLTGTHHNEQFF. The CDR3 DNA reads TGTGCCAGCAGCTTAACAGGGACCCATCATAATGAGCAGTTCTTC.

The chain couples TRBV4-1 to TRBJ1-3; TRBD1 is a possible D gene (6 bases). Germline CDR1 reads MGHRA; CDR2 reads YSYEKL. The CDR3 totals 16 residues. V was clipped by 0 bases and J by 2 bases, with 11 bases between them. The CDR3 here is CASSQERRGTGNTIYF. CDR3 nucleotides: TGCGCCAGCAGCCAAGAACGCAGGGGCACTGGAAACACCATATATTTT.

The genes are TRBV4-1 and TRBJ1-4; D is possibly TRBD1 (6 bases). CDR3 length: 16 amino acids. V lost 0 bases and J lost 8, with 16 bases in between. In germline, CDR1 is MGHRA, CDR2 YSYEKL. This CDR3 reads CASSQEARGAGEKLFF. Here the CDR3 DNA reads TGCGCCAGCAGCCAAGAAGCTCGGGGGGCAGGAGAAAAACTGTTTTTT.